The present TCR beta chain was sequenced within a study of T cell responses to AZD1222 COVID-19 vaccine. Study outcomes and limitations: Spike-specific TCR breadth and depth went up after people got two AZD1222 doses.

Generated by immunoSEQ multiplex PCR, the TCRdb table keeps only in-frame clones and is missing some. The profile shows about 140,000 clones, more than 90% of them singletons. On this clone: Antigen specificity is unknown.

Trimming pared 6 bases from V and 1 base from J, leaving 15 bases between. The V gene's germline CDR1 is SEHNR and CDR2 FQNEAQ (reference sequence). The CDR3 extends over 15 amino acids. The sequence was collected from an adult in good health. The chain has TRBV7-9 and TRBJ1-2, with D possibly being TRBD1 (5 bases). The sequencing here drew on peripheral blood, taken on day 0 of AZD1222 vaccination. CDR3 in DNA: TGTGCCAGCAGTTCTCCGGGACTTCGTAACTATGGCTACACCTTC. Its translation: CASSSPGLRNYGYTF.